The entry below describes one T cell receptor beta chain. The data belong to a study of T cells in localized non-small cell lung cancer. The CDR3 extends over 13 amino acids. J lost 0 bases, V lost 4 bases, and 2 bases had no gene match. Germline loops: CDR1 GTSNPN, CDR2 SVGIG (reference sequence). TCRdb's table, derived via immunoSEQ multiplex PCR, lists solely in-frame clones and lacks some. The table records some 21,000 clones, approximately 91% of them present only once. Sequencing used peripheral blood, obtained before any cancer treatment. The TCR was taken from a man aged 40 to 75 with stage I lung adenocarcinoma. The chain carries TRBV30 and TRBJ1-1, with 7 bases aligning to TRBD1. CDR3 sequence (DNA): TGTGCCTGGACAGGGGGGATGAACACTGAAGCTTTCTTT. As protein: CAWTGGMNTEAFF.